One and the same sample provided the 23 T cell receptor beta chains below, sequenced in a study of cytomegalovirus exposure and HLA in healthy donors. Primers for the PCR totalled 60 Vbeta and 13 Jbeta. Method: immunoSEQ multiplex PCR; TCRdb's copy keeps in-frame clones and lacks some. The sample includes about 97,000 clones, roughly 73% of them seen just once. Sequenced sample: PBMCs. All receptors derive from a man aged 35 to 55 in good health and CMV-seronegative.

The V gene is TRBV9, the J gene TRBJ1-2; D call uncertain. The V gene lost 4 bases and the J gene lost 4 bases, with 8 bases spanning the gap. Germline lookup yields CDR1 SGDLS and CDR2 YYNGEE. The CDR3 covers 12 residues. Here the CDR3 reads CASSPSFYGYTF. CDR3 coding DNA: TGTGCCAGCAGCCCCAGTTTCTATGGCTACACCTTC.

This rearrangement joins TRBV10-3 to TRBJ2-2; 9 bases line up with TRBD2. CDR1 and CDR2 from the germline V gene are ENHRY and SYGVKD. V shed 7 bases, J shed 6 bases, and the junction held 12 bases outside the gene matches. The CDR3 totals 16 residues. As DNA, the CDR3 is TGTGCCATCAAGGTGCTAGCGGGGCCACGGGCCGGGGAGCTGTTTTTT. It encodes CAIKVLAGPRAGELFF.

The chain links TRBV6-5 to TRBJ2-7, with a tentative D call TRBD2 (7 bases). CDR3 size: 15 residues. V gave up 2 bases and J gave up 1 base, with 12 bases separating them. Germline lookup yields CDR1 MNHEY and CDR2 SVGAGI. CDR3 bases: TGTGCCAGCAGTTACGCGGGGGCCCATTCCTACGAGCAGTACTTC. Encoded protein: CASSYAGAHSYEQYF.

The table lists this clone with a few counts. The rearrangement uses TRBV2 and TRBJ1-5; a weak D match, TRBD1 (5 bases). CDR1 is SNHLY, CDR2 FYNNEI, per germline. Trimming cost V 6 bases and J 3 bases, with 12 bases left between them. The CDR3 loop spans 14 amino acids. The CDR3: CASRDNRDNQPQHF. CDR3 nucleotides: TGTGCCAGCAGGGACAATAGGGACAATCAGCCCCAGCATTTT.

The V call is TRBV4-3, the J call TRBJ1-2, with 9 nucleotides matching TRBD1. J was trimmed by 5 bases and V by 4 bases; bases with no gene match: 11. This CDR3 is 16 amino acids long. In germline, CDR1 is LGHNA, CDR2 YSLEER. The CDR3: CASSLITGTGTYGYTF. For the CDR3, the DNA is TGCGCCAGCAGCCTAATAACCGGGACAGGGACTTATGGCTACACCTTC.

The chain combines TRBV7-8 with TRBJ1-6, with D maybe TRBD1 (5 bases). This CDR3 region has 15 residues. CDR1 is SGHVS, CDR2 FQNEAQ, per germline. V lost 4 bases to trimming and J lost 6 bases, with 13 bases between them. The chain's CDR3 is CASSYGAGSNSPLHF. CDR3 DNA: TGTGCCAGCAGCTACGGGGCGGGATCTAATTCACCCCTCCACTTT.

This clone occurred a few times. The chain joins TRBV5-6 to TRBJ2-3; perhaps TRBD1 as D (7 bases). The CDR3 length is 15 residues. Germline V CDR1 and CDR2: SGHDT, YYEEEE. V gave up 0 bases and J gave up 3 bases, with 11 bases separating them. In DNA, the CDR3 is TGTGCCAGCAGCTTGGCCAGGGGGAGGACAGATACGCAGTATTTT. This translates into CASSLARGRTDTQYF.

This rearrangement joins TRBV5-5 to TRBJ1-1; tentative D call: TRBD1 (5 bases). Germline CDR1 is SGHKS and CDR2 is YYEKEE (reference sequence). The CDR3 is 14 residues long. V was shortened by 4 bases and J by 3 bases, with 13 bases between the two germline ends. As DNA, the CDR3 is TGTGCCAGCAGCCTCCTCCCGACAGACACTGAAGCTTTCTTT. It codes for CASSLLPTDTEAFF.

The chain employs TRBV29-1 and TRBJ1-4, with D possibly matching TRBD1 (6 bases). Trimming cost V 6 bases and J 5 bases, with 13 bases left between them. CDR1 SQVTM and CDR2 ANQGSEA come from the germline V gene. This CDR3 has 13 residues. CDR3 DNA: TGCAGCGTGCTCAGGGGCGCGAATGAAAAACTGTTTTTT. Translated, it gives CSVLRGANEKLFF.

The chain uses TRBV5-1 and TRBJ2-7; D is ambiguous. The CDR3 extends over 13 amino acids. The germline V gene encodes CDR1 SGHRS and CDR2 YFSETQ. The V and J ends lost 0 bases and 3 bases respectively, with 7 bases between them. CDR3 bases: TGCGCCAGCAGCTTGGAGATGAGCTACGAGCAGTACTTC. It specifies CASSLEMSYEQYF.

The CDR3 reads CASSRTEGYEQYF. As DNA, the CDR3 is TGTGCCAGCAGCCGCACGGAGGGGTACGAGCAGTACTTC. V gene TRBV6-5 combines with J gene TRBJ2-7; D possibly corresponds to TRBD2 (6 bases). Per germline, CDR1 MNHEY and CDR2 SVGAGI. V was trimmed by 6 bases and J by 4 bases, leaving 13 bases between them. The CDR3 totals 13 residues.

The genes are TRBV27 and TRBJ2-7, with TRBD1 identical over 8 bases. V lost 6 bases, J lost 2 bases, and 6 bases stayed unmatched. The CDR3 spans 14 residues. Per germline, CDR1 MNHEY and CDR2 SMNVEV (reference sequence). The CDR3 nucleotides read TGTGCCAGCAGGACAGGGGCGCACCCCTACGAGCAGTACTTC. It is translated as CASRTGAHPYEQYF.

The chain combines TRBV25-1 with TRBJ1-1, with D possibly TRBD1 on 5 matching bases. CDR3 length equals 12 residues. Germline V gene sequence: CDR1 MGHDK, CDR2 SYGVNS. Trimming took 10 bases from V and 1 from J, leaving 10 bases between them. The CDR3 loop is CATRRGNTEAFF. The CDR3 DNA reads TGTGCCACCCGGAGGGGGAACACTGAAGCTTTCTTT.

This clone was found once. J is TRBJ2-2 and V is TRBV21-1; the table gives TRBD1 as D, unverified against the DNA. TRBV21-1 is described as a pseudogene. CDR3 size: 17 residues. The CDR3 reads CASSGPGTGLNTGELFF. The CDR3 DNA sequence: TGTGCCAGCAGTGGTCCCGGGACAGGTCTTAACACCGGGGAGCTGTTTTTT.

The count of this clone is one. J is TRBJ2-1 and V is TRBV19; perhaps TRBD2 as D (7 bases). Germline CDR1 LNHDA, CDR2 SQIVND (reference sequence). V was trimmed by 3 bases and J by 9 bases, leaving 12 bases between them. CDR3 size: 13 residues. This CDR3 reads CASSIGRGGEQFF. DNA for the CDR3: TGTGCCAGTAGTATCGGTAGGGGGGGTGAGCAGTTCTTC.

J is TRBJ2-7 and V is TRBV11-1; the D is unclear. Per the germline V gene, CDR1 is SGHAT and CDR2 is FQDESV (reference sequence). The V and J ends lost 2 bases and 4 bases respectively, with 12 bases between them. This CDR3 has 14 amino acids. CDR3 bases: TGTGCCAGCAGCTTACTAGTTGATGAATACGAGCAGTACTTC. Translated: CASSLLVDEYEQYF.

V and J are TRBV15 and TRBJ2-6; possibly TRBD1 for D (6 bases). The V and J ends lost 5 bases and 2 bases respectively, with 10 bases between them. The CDR3 runs to 15 residues. Germline assignment: CDR1 LNHNV and CDR2 YYDKDF (reference sequence). The chain's CDR3 is CATSAGETGANVLTF. As DNA, the CDR3 is TGTGCCACCAGCGCAGGGGAGACTGGGGCCAACGTCCTGACTTTC.

The chain recombines TRBV30 with TRBJ2-1, with 10 bases aligning to TRBD2. The CDR3 is made up of 14 amino acids. V dropped 4 bases and J dropped 9; count of bases not matched to a gene: 9. The germline V gene encodes CDR1 GTSNPN and CDR2 SVGIG (reference sequence). DNA for the CDR3: TGTGCCTGGACAGGAGCGGGGGGGCCGGTTGAGCAGTTCTTC. It is translated as CAWTGAGGPVEQFF.

This clone was seen just once. This chain links TRBV27 with TRBJ1-2; D remains unclear. V lost 3 bases, J lost 4 bases, and 9 bases lay in between. CDR3 length: 13 amino acids. The germline CDR1 and CDR2 sequences are MNHEY and SMNVEV (reference sequence). The CDR3 region has the DNA TGTGCCAGCAGTTTGTCACCTACCTATGGCTACACCTTC. Its protein product is CASSLSPTYGYTF.

The chain links TRBV2 to TRBJ2-3; TRBD2 might be the D (6 bases). The CDR3 has 12 residues. The germline V and J ends were trimmed by 10 bases and 4 bases, with 12 bases remaining between them. Germline V lookup: CDR1 SNHLY, CDR2 FYNNEI. The CDR3 region is CANGSSPDTQYF. As DNA, the CDR3 is TGTGCCAACGGGAGTTCTCCAGATACGCAGTATTTT.

This rearrangement joins TRBV7-9 to TRBJ2-3, with D perhaps matching TRBD2 (5 bases). The CDR3 runs to 15 residues. CDR1 and CDR2 (germline): SEHNR, FQNEAQ (reference sequence). Trimming left V 0 bases short and J 1 base short, with 8 bases between. The CDR3 bases are TGTGCCAGCAGCTTAGCACGGGGTCGCACAGATACGCAGTATTTT. It is translated as CASSLARGRTDTQYF. Full variable domain (missing parts from reference TRBV7-9 and TRBJ2-3): DTGVSQNPRHKITKRGQNVTFRCDPISEHNRLYWYRQTLGQGPEFLTYFQNEAQLEKSRLLSDRFSAERPKGSFSTLEIQRTEQGDSAMYLCASSLARGRTDTQYFGPGTRLTVL.

The rearrangement links TRBV4-1 to TRBJ2-7, with D tentatively TRBD2 (7 bases). CDR1 MGHRA and CDR2 YSYEKL come from the germline V gene. With 4 bases removed from V and 5 bases from J, the gap between germline ends came to 27 bases. This CDR3 has 18 residues. In DNA, the CDR3 is TGCGCCAGCAGCCTTTCCCCTTTAAGGACTAAGGGGGGGGACGAGCAGTACTTC. Its translation: CASSLSPLRTKGGDEQYF.

This chain connects TRBV4-1 to TRBJ2-1; 7 bases agree with TRBD2. The CDR3 is 14 residues long. V dropped 1 base and J dropped 10; count of bases not matched to a gene: 7. Germline assignment: CDR1 MGHRA and CDR2 YSYEKL. CDR3 region: CASSQAGRALEQFF. The CDR3 nucleotides read TGCGCCAGCAGCCAAGCGGGGAGGGCCCTCGAGCAGTTCTTC.